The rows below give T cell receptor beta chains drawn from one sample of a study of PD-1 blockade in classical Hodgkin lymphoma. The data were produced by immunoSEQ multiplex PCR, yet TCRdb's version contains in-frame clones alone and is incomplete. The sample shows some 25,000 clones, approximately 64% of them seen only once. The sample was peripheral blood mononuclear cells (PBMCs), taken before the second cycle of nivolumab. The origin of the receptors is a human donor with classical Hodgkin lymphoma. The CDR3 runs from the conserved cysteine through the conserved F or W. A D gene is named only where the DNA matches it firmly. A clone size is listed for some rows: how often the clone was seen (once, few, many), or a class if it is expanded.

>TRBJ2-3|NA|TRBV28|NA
TGTGCCAGCAGTTCATGGGCTTCGGGGTTAGAAACAGATACGCAGTATTTT
CASSSWASGLETDTQYF
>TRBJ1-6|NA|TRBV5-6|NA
TGTGCCAGCAGCTCTGGACAGATAAATTCACCCCTCCACTTT
CASSSGQINSPLHF
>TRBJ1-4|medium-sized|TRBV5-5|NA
TGTGCCAGCAGCAAGATCACACCGACAACTAATGAAAAACTGTTTTTT
CASSKITPTTNEKLFF
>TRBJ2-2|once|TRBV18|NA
TGTGCCAGCTCACACAGGGAAGGGACCGGGGAGCTGTTTTTT
CASSHREGTGELFF
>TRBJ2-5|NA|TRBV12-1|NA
TGTGCCAGCAGCTGGGACTACAAAACACCGCTAGAGACCCAGTACTTC
CASSWDYKTPLETQYF
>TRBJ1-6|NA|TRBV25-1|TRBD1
TGTGCCAGCAGTCTCACAGGGGGGCGTTCACCCCTCCACTTT
CASSLTGGRSPLHF
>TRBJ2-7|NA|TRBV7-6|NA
TGTGCCAGCAGCTTAGGGGTGGGGAGCTCCTACGAGCAGTACTTC
CASSLGVGSSYEQYF
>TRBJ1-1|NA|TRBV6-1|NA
TGTGCCAGCAGTTCTACTGGGCGCACTGAAGCTTTCTTT
CASSSTGRTEAFF
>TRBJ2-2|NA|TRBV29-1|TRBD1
TGCAGCGTTGAGAGGACAGGGGGCGCTGACGGGGAGCTGTTTTTT
CSVERTGGADGELFF
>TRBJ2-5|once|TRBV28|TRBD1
TGTGCCAGCAGTCGTACGGGACAGGGAAAAGAGACCCAGTACTTC
CASSRTGQGKETQYF
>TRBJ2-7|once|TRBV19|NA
TGTGCCAGCAGCTTTCCCGCCGGGGGCATCTACGAGCAGTACTTC
CASSFPAGGIYEQYF
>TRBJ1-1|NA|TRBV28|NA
TGTGCCAGCAGCCCACCTCCAGGCTTGAACACTGAAGCTTTCTTT
CASSPPPGLNTEAFF
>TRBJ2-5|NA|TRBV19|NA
TGTGCCAGTAGCCACAGCCAAGAGACCCAGTACTTC
CASSHSQETQYF
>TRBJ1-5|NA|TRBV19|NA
TGTGCCAGTAGTATAAGGTCAGGGGCTCCCAATCAGCCCCAGCATTTT
CASSIRSGAPNQPQHF
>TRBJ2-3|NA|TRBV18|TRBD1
TGTGCCAGCTCACAAGGGACAGGGGGCAAAGATACGCAGTATTTT
CASSQGTGGKDTQYF
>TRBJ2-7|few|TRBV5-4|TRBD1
TGTGCCACCACAGGGGTCTCCCCCTACGAGCAGTACTTC
CATTGVSPYEQYF
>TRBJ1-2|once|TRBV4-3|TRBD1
TGCGCCAGCAGCCAAGCTCCTTGGGACAGTAACTATGGCTACACCTTC
CASSQAPWDSNYGYTF
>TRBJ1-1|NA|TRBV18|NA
TGTGCCAGCTCACCCCCCCGGACGATGAACACTGAAGCTTTCTTT
CASSPPRTMNTEAFF
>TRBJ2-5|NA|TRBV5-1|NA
TGCGCCAGCAGCTTTATTGCAAACCAAGAGACCCAGTACTTC
CASSFIANQETQYF
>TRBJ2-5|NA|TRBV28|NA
TGTGCCAGCAGTCCTAATGGAGGGACCGCGAAGCAGTACTTC
CASSPNGGTAKQYF
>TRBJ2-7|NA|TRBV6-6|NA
TGTGCCAGCAGTTACTCGTTGAACGTCGGCTACGAGCAGTACTTC
CASSYSLNVGYEQYF
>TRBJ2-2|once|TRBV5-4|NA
TGTGCCAGCAGCTCCCGGACCCTACCCGGGGAGCTGTTTTTT
CASSSRTLPGELFF
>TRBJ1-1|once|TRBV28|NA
TGTGCCAGCAGTTTCAGTAACACTGAAGCTTTCTTT
CASSFSNTEAFF
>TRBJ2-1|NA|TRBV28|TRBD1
TGTGCCAGCACCCTTGGGGACAGGGTAGCCTACAATGAGCAGTTCTTC
CASTLGDRVAYNEQFF
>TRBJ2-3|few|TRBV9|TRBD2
TGTGCCAGCAGCGTAGAGAGCGGGAGGAAAAGCACAGATACGCAGTATTTT
CASSVESGRKSTDTQYF
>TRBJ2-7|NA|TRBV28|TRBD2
TGTGCCAGCAGTTCCAGCGGGAGGACGCTCGGCTCCTACGAGCAGTACTTC
CASSSSGRTLGSYEQYF
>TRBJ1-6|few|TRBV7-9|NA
TGTGCCAGCAGGGGGAACCGGGGATTGGGTAATTCACCCCTCCACTTT
CASRGNRGLGNSPLHF
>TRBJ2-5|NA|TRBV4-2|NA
TGTGCCAGCAGCCCATCATCCCAAGAGACCCAGTACTTC
CASSPSSQETQYF
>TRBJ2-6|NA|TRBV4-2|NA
TGTGCCAGCAGCCAAGATAAATGGGTCGCTGGGGCCAACGTCCTGACTTTC
CASSQDKWVAGANVLTF
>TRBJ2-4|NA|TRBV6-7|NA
TGTGCCAGCAGTTTCCCTAGGGGGGATAAAAACATTCAGTACTTC
CASSFPRGDKNIQYF
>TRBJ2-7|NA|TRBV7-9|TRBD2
TGTGCCAGCAGCTCCCTAGCGGGGTCCGGGCAGTACTTC
CASSSLAGSGQYF
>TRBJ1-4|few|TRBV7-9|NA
TGTGCCAGCAGCTTAGACCTACCGGGACGATTTAATGAAAAACTGTTTTTT
CASSLDLPGRFNEKLFF
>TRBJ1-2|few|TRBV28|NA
TGTGCCAGCAGTCTCCACGGGACACTTTATGGCTACACCTTC
CASSLHGTLYGYTF
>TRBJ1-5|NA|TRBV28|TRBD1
TGTGCCAGCAGTTTCGGGGACAGGAAAAATCAGCCCCAGCATTTT
CASSFGDRKNQPQHF
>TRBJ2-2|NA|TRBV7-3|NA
TGTGCCAGCAGCTTAGGGGCCGGGGAGCTGTTTTTT
CASSLGAGELFF
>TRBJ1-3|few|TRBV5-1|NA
TGCGCCAGCAGCGAAGCGGGAAGCTCTGGAAACACCATATATTTT
CASSEAGSSGNTIYF
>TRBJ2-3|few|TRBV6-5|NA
TGTGCCAGCAGTTACTCCCTCCTCGCAGATACGCAGTATTTT
CASSYSLLADTQYF
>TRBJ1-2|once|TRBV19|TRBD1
TGTGCCAGTAGCCAAGCCGGGACAGGGGCAGCCTTGGGTGGCTACACCTTC
CASSQAGTGAALGGYTF
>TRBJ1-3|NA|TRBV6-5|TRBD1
TGTGCCAGCAGTTCCTTCAGAGGGACAGTCGGAAACACCATATATTTT
CASSSFRGTVGNTIYF
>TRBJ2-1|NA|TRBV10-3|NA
TGTGCCATCAGTGAGTATGACAGCCCAACCCAATACAATGAGCAGTTCTTC
CAISEYDSPTQYNEQFF
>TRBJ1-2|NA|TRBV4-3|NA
TGCGCCAGCAGCCAAGTTGACCTCCTAAATCCAGGGCCCCTGGGACCTGGCTACACCTTC
CASSQVDLLNPGPLGPGYTF
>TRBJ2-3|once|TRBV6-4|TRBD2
TGTGCCAGCAGTGAACCAATCCCTATAGCGGGAGGGCCGTCAGATACGCAGTATTTT
CASSEPIPIAGGPSDTQYF
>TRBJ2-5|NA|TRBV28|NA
TGTGCCAGCAGTGAGGTCGGAGGGGCTCTACAAGAGACCCAGTACTTC
CASSEVGGALQETQYF
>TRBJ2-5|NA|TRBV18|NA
TGTGCCAGCTCACCAGGAGCTTTCGGGGAGACCCAGTACTTC
CASSPGAFGETQYF
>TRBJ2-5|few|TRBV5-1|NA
TGCGCCAGCAGCTTTATGGGGGGCCGCCAAGAGACCCAGTACTTC
CASSFMGGRQETQYF
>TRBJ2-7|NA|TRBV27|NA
TGTGCCAGCAGTTTTACCTCCCAACTAGACTCGCGGGGCTACGAGCAGTACTTC
CASSFTSQLDSRGYEQYF
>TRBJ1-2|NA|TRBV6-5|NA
TGTGCCAGCAGTTACTCGGAAGACTATGGCTACACCTTC
CASSYSEDYGYTF
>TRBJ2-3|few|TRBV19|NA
TGTGCCAGTAGTACGGGCAGGGCAGGGGCGACAGATACGCAGTATTTT
CASSTGRAGATDTQYF
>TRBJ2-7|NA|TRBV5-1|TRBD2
TGCGCCAGCAGCTCGGGACTAGCGGGAGGCGAGCAGTACTTC
CASSSGLAGGEQYF
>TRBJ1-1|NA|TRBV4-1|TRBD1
TGCGCCAGCAGCTCCCCGGACAGGCTCAGCACTGAAGCTTTCTTT
CASSSPDRLSTEAFF
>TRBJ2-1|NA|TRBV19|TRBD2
TGTGCCAGTAGTACTAGCGGAAGCTCCTACAATGAGCAGTTCTTC
CASSTSGSSYNEQFF
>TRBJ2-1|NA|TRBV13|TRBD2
TGTGCCAGCAGCTTAGCCCCAAGCGGGGGGGCCGGGAATGAGCAGTTCTTC
CASSLAPSGGAGNEQFF